This T cell receptor (beta chain) derives from a study of shared clonotypes between healthy human individuals. This clone was seen more than once but under ten times. Its antigen is undetermined. Germline V lookup: CDR1 SGDLS, CDR2 YYNGEE. V gave up 3 bases and J gave up 3 bases, with 21 bases separating them. The CDR3 consists of 17 residues. Whole-study findings and limits: Investigators expected sequencing depth to affect clonotype sharing among donors.

Researchers ran the assay at a deep level. Original data processing: Because ImmunoSEQ provided only junction sequences with no quality scores, the filtering differed. Measured with immunoSEQ multiplex PCR; TCRdb has only the in-frame clones, and not every one. That table supplies the V and J calls and clone size; D and trimming were determined from the DNA. The repertoire includes around 530,000 clones, around 81% of them detected once, and around 12% sits in the top ten. Genomic DNA came from 100 million or so PBMCs in unsorted samples. The rearrangement links TRBV9 to TRBJ2-5; tentatively, D is TRBD2 (6 bases). The TCR comes from a woman in her thirties or forties in good health. Some clones in this sample may be carry-over from other donors' samples. Sequencing input: PBMCs. Here the CDR3 reads CASSARVDPGGKETQYF. The CDR3 coding sequence is TGTGCCAGCAGCGCCCGAGTCGACCCCGGAGGGAAAGAGACCCAGTACTTC. The complete variable domain, with remaining parts taken from reference TRBV9 and TRBJ2-5, reads DSGVTQTPKHLITATGQRVTLRCSPRSGDLSVYWYQQSLDQGLQFLIQYYNGEERAKGNILERFSAQQFPDLHSELNLSSLELGDSALYFCASSARVDPGGKETQYFGPGTRLLVL.